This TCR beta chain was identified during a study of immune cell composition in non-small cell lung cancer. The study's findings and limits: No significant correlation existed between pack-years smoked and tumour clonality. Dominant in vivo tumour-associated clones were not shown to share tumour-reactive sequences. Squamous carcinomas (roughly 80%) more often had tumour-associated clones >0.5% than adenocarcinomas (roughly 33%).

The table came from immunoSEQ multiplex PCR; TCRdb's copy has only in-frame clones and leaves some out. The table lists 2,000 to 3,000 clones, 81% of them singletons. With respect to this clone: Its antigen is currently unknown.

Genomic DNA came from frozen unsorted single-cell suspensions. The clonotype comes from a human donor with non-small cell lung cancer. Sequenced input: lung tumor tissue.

The CDR3 sequence is CASSLTDWEETQYF. In DNA form, the CDR3 reads TGTGCCAGCAGCTTGACAGACTGGGAGGAGACCCAGTACTTC. The chain recombines TRBV5-6 with TRBJ2-5, with D possibly matching TRBD2 (5 bases). Germline values: CDR1 SGHDT, CDR2 YYEEEE. The CDR3 totals 14 residues. V lost 1 base and J 5 bases, leaving 12 bases between the germline ends.